The sequence of this T cell receptor beta chain was determined in a study of T cells in Graves' hyperthyroidism and ophthalmopathy. TCR beta CDR3 sequences were amplified from RNA transcripts. First-round RT-PCR targeting the TCR CDR3 was performed with the HTBI primer set. TCRdb reprocessed the multiplex PCR reads via MiXCR and lists one record per CDR3 protein. The profile shows hundreds of thousands of distinct CDR3 sequences, about 14% of them singletons. The CDR3 extends over 16 amino acids. J gave up 3 bases and V 1 base, and 6 bases lay outside the gene matches. Points on this clonotype: Its cognate antigen is unknown. Just one base apart from a much larger clone, this may be a read error.

Study-level results: Ophthalmopathy prediction by the model preceded onset by a median about 6 months.

The sequenced sample consisted of blood. This receptor was obtained from a woman aged 45-65 years with Graves' ophthalmopathy. The J gene is TRBJ1-5, the V gene TRBV12-3 or TRBV12-4; 7 bases agree with TRBD1. The CDR3 DNA reads TGTGCCAGCAGTTTAGGGGGACAGAGATCCAATCAGCCCCAGCATTTT. It translates to CASSLGGQRSNQPQHF.